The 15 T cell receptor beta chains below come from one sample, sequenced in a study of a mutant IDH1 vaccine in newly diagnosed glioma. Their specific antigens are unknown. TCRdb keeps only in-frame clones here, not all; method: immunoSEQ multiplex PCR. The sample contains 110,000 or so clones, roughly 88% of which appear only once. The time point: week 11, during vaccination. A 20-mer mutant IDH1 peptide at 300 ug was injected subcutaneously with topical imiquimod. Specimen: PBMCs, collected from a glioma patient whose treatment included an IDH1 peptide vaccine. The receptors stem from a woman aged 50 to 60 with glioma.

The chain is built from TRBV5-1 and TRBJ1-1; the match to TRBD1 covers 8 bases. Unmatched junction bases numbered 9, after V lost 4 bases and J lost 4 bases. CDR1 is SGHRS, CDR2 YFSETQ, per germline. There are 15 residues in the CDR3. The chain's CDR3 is CASSTDRASFTEAFF. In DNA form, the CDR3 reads TGCGCCAGCAGCACGGACAGGGCTTCTTTCACTGAAGCTTTCTTT.

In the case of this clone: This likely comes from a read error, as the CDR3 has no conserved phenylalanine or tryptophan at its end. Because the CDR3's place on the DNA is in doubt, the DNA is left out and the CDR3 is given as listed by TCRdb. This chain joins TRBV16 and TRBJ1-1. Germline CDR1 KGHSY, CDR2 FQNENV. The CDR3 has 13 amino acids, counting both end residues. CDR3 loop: CASSQNPTGKGHI.

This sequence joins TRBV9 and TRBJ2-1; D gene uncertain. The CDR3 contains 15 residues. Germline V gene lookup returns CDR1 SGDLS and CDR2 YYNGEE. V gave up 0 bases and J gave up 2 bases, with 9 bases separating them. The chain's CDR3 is CASSVASGPYNEQFF. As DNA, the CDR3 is TGTGCCAGCAGCGTAGCCAGTGGGCCCTACAATGAGCAGTTCTTC. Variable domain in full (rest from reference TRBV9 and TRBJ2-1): DSGVTQTPKHLITATGQRVTLRCSPRSGDLSVYWYQQSLDQGLQFLIQYYNGEERAKGNILERFSAQQFPDLHSELNLSSLELGDSALYFCASSVASGPYNEQFFGPGTRLTVL.

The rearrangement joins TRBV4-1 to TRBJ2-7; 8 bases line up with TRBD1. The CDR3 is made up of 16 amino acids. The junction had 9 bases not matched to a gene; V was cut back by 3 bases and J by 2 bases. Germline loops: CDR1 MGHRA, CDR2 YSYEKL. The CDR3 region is CASSHHRDRSTYEQYF. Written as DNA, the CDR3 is TGCGCCAGCAGCCACCACCGGGACAGGAGTACCTACGAGCAGTACTTC.

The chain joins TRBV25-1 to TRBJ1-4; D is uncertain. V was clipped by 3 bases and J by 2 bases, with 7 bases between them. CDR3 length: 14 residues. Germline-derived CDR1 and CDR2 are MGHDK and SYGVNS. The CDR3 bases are TGTGCCAGCAGTGACGAGTCGACTAATGAAAAACTGTTTTTT. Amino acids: CASSDESTNEKLFF.

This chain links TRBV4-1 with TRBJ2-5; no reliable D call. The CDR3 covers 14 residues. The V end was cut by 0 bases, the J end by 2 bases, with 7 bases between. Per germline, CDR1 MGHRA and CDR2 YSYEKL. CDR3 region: CASSQENRQETQYF. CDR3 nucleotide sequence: TGCGCCAGCAGCCAAGAGAACAGACAAGAGACCCAGTACTTC.

CDR3 DNA sequence: TGTGCCAGCAGTCACCGGGGTCCTGGGGCCAACGTCCTGACTTTC. It codes for CASSHRGPGANVLTF. The chain has TRBV28 and TRBJ2-6; possibly TRBD2 for D (5 bases). V gave up 5 bases and J gave up 2 bases, with 10 bases separating them. This CDR3 has 15 amino acids. Looked up from germline, CDR1 is MDHEN and CDR2 is SYDVKM.

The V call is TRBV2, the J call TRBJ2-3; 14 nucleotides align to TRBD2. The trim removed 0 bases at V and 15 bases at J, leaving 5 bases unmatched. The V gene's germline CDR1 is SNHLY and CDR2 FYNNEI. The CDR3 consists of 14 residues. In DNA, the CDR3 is TGTGCCAGCAGTGAAGCGAGACTAGCGGGAGGGGAATATTTT. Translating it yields CASSEARLAGGEYF.

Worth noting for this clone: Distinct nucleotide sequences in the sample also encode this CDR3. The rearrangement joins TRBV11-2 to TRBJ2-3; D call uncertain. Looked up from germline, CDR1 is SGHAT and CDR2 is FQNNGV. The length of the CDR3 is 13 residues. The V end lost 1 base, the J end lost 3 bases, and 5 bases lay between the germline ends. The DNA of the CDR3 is TGTGCCAGCAGCTTAGGAGGTACAGATACGCAGTATTTT. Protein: CASSLGGTDTQYF.

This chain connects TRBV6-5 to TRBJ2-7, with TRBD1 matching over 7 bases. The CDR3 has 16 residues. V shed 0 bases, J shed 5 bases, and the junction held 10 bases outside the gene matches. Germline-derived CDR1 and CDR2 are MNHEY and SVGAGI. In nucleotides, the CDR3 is TGTGCCAGCAGTTACTCGAGGCCAGGGGGAGTCCACGAGCAGTACTTC. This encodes CASSYSRPGGVHEQYF.

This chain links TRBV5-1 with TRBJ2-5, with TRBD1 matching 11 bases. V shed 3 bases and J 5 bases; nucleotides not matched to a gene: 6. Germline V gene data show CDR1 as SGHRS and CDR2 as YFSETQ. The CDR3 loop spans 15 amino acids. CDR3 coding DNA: TGCGCCAGCAGCTCAGGGACAGGGGGAGGTGAGACCCAGTACTTC. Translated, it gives CASSSGTGGGETQYF.

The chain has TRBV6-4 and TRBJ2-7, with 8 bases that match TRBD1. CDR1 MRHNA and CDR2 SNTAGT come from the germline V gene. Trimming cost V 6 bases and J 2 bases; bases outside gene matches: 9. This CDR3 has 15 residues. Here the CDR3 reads CASRGLQGAPYEQYF. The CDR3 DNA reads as TGTGCCAGCAGGGGACTGCAGGGGGCCCCCTACGAGCAGTACTTC.

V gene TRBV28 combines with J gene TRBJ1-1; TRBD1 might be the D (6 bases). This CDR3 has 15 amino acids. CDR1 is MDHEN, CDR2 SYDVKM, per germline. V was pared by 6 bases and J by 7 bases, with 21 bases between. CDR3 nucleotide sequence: TGTGCCAGCAGATCCCCCCGGGCAGGGGAGGTTGAAGCTTTCTTT. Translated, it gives CASRSPRAGEVEAFF. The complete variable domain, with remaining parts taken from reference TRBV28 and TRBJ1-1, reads DVKVTQSSRYLVKRTGEKVFLECVQDMDHENMFWYRQDPGLGLRLIYFSYDVKMKEKGDIPEGYSVSREKKERFSLILESASTNQTSMYLCASRSPRAGEVEAFFGQGTRLTVV.

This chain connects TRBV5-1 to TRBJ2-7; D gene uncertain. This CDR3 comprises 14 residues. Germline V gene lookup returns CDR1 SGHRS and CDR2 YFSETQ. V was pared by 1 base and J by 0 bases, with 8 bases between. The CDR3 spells CASSLNAASYEQYF. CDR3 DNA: TGCGCCAGCAGCTTGAACGCAGCCTCCTACGAGCAGTACTTC.

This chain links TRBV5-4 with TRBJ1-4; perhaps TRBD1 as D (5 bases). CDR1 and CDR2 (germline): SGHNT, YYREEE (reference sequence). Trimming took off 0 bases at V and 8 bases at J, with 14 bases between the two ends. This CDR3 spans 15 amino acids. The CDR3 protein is CASSLGGSGLEKLFF. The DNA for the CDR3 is TGTGCCAGCAGCTTGGGGGGGTCGGGGCTGGAAAAACTGTTTTTT.